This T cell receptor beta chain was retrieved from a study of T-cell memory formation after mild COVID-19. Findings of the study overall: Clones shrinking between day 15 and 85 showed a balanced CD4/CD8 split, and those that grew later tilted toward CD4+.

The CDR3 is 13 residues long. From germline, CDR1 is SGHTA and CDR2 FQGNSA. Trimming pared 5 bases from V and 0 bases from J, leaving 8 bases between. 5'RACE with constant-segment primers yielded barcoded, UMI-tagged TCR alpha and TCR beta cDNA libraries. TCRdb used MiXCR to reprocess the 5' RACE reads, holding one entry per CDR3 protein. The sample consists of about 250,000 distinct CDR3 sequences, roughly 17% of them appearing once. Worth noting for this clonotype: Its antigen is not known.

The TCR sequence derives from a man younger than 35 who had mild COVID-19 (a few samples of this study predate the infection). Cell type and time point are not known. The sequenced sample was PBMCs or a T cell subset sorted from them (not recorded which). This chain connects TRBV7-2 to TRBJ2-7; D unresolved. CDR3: CASSPQSSYEQYF. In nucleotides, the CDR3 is TGTGCCAGCAGCCCTCAAAGCTCCTACGAGCAGTACTTC.